The subject of this entry is one T cell receptor beta chain. Germline lookup yields CDR1 SGDLS and CDR2 YYNGEE. The CDR3 runs to 14 residues. V dropped 0 bases and J dropped 11 bases, with 17 bases sitting between them. The data derive from a study of chemoradiotherapy in HPV16-positive cancers. Profiled with immunoSEQ multiplex PCR; TCRdb holds only in-frame clones, not every one. The table lists about 39,000 clones, 75% to 85% of them singletons. This receptor was obtained from a human donor with HPV-associated anogenital cancer. The specimen comprised blood, sampled from a patient who underwent chemoradiotherapy. The genes are TRBV9 and TRBJ1-1; D uncertain. In DNA form, the CDR3 reads TGTGCCAGCAGCGTAGAGGGCAGCGCGGTGGGCGCTTTCTTT. Translation gives CASSVEGSAVGAFF. Full variable domain (missing parts from reference TRBV9 and TRBJ1-1): DSGVTQTPKHLITATGQRVTLRCSPRSGDLSVYWYQQSLDQGLQFLIQYYNGEERAKGNILERFSAQQFPDLHSELNLSSLELGDSALYFCASSVEGSAVGAFFGQGTRLTVV.